One and the same sample provided the 24 T cell receptor beta chains below, sequenced in a study of T cells in localized non-small cell lung cancer. The protocol was immunoSEQ multiplex PCR, while the TCRdb copy is restricted to in-frame clones and leaves out a portion. Of fewer than 40,000 clones in the sample, approximately 86% are singletons; the top ten hold less than 20%. Specimen: peripheral blood mononuclear cells, collected before any cancer treatment. The source of these receptors is a man aged 35 to 70 with stage III lung adenocarcinoma.

The chain carries TRBV10-2 and TRBJ1-1; the D is unclear. The CDR3 has 14 residues. V shed 3 bases and J shed 1 base, with 9 bases lying between them. Germline values: CDR1 WSHSY, CDR2 SAAADI. The CDR3 here is CASSDWAGNTEAFF. The CDR3 DNA reads as TGCGCCAGCAGTGACTGGGCGGGGAACACTGAAGCTTTCTTT.

This chain joins TRBV5-1 and TRBJ2-7; 7 nucleotides agree with TRBD1. Germline loops: CDR1 SGHRS, CDR2 YFSETQ. CDR3 size: 15 residues. The junction had 9 bases not matched to a gene; V was cut back by 4 bases and J by 2 bases. This CDR3 is CASSLEFTGAYEQYF. The CDR3 DNA reads TGCGCCAGCAGCCTAGAATTTACAGGGGCCTACGAGCAGTACTTC.

This sequence joins TRBV27 and TRBJ2-5, with 9 positions matching TRBD2. The V gene's germline CDR1 is MNHEY and CDR2 SMNVEV (reference sequence). The CDR3 runs 15 residues. J lost 0 bases, V lost 6 bases, and 5 bases had no gene match. CDR3 in amino acids: CASSLAGANQETQYF. As DNA, the CDR3 is TGTGCCAGCAGCTTAGCGGGGGCCAACCAAGAGACCCAGTACTTC.

CDR3 residues: CASSASPSGGRDTQYF. Written as DNA, the CDR3 is TGTGCCAGCAGCGCCAGCCCCAGCGGGGGCCGAGATACGCAGTATTTT. The V call is TRBV9, the J call TRBJ2-3; 8 nucleotides agree with TRBD2. The CDR3 covers 16 residues. The germline V gene has CDR1 SGDLS and CDR2 YYNGEE. Losses at the gene ends were 3 bases for V and 5 bases for J; bases not matched to a gene: 11.

This chain links TRBV2 with TRBJ2-7, with 7 bases lining up with TRBD1. With V trimmed by 5 bases and J by 5 bases, 6 bases remained unmatched. Germline V CDR1 and CDR2: SNHLY, FYNNEI. The CDR3 consists of 13 residues. The CDR3 DNA is TGTGCCAGCAGTAAAGACAGGGTCAACGAGCAGTACTTC. Translated, it gives CASSKDRVNEQYF.

The chain has TRBV4-1 and TRBJ2-1; 7 bases are shared with TRBD2. This CDR3 region has 15 residues. Germline assignment: CDR1 MGHRA and CDR2 YSYEKL. V shed 2 bases, J shed 3 bases, and the junction held 4 bases outside the gene matches. The CDR3 loop reads CASSQTGGSYNEQFF. CDR3 sequence (DNA): TGCGCCAGCAGCCAAACGGGGGGTAGCTACAATGAGCAGTTCTTC.

The chain combines TRBV18 with TRBJ2-7, with a possible D match to TRBD2 (7 bases). The germline V gene encodes CDR1 KGHSH and CDR2 LQKENI. V lost 5 bases, J lost 3 bases, and 14 bases lay in between. The CDR3 totals 14 residues. The CDR3 sequence is CASSSRGGVYEQYF. For the CDR3, the DNA is TGTGCCAGCTCATCAAGGGGGGGCGTCTACGAGCAGTACTTC.

The chain couples TRBV7-2 to TRBJ2-2, with 13 nucleotides matching TRBD2. The germline gives CDR1 SGHTA, CDR2 FQGNSA. The CDR3 length is 17 residues. Germline trimming cut 3 bases from V and 5 bases from J; bases unmatched to any gene: 6. This chain's CDR3 is CASSLGLAGFTTGELFF. In DNA form, the CDR3 reads TGTGCCAGCAGCTTGGGACTAGCGGGGTTTACAACCGGGGAGCTGTTTTTT.

This clone was seen a handful of times. The chain is built from TRBV11-3 and TRBJ2-6; D is undetermined. V dropped 10 bases and J dropped 2 bases, with 3 bases sitting between them. The CDR3 contains 11 residues. The germline V gene has CDR1 SGHNT and CDR2 YENEEA. CDR3 sequence: CATTGANVLTF. The CDR3 DNA follows: TGTGCCACTACTGGGGCCAACGTCCTGACTTTC.

This chain connects TRBV28 to TRBJ2-5; 12 bases line up with TRBD1. CDR3 length equals 17 residues. Germline V gene sequence: CDR1 MDHEN, CDR2 SYDVKM. V trimming: 6 bases; J trimming: 5 bases; junction bases outside the gene matches: 13. The CDR3 sequence: CASRAPMGQGAAETQYF. CDR3 DNA sequence: TGTGCCAGCAGGGCACCGATGGGACAGGGGGCGGCTGAGACCCAGTACTTC.

This chain links TRBV19 with TRBJ1-1, with D maybe TRBD1 (5 bases). This CDR3 spans 15 amino acids. Germline V gene lookup returns CDR1 LNHDA and CDR2 SQIVND (reference sequence). V lost 2 bases and J 1 base, leaving 11 bases between the germline ends. Here the CDR3 reads CASSIIGQGNTEAFF. The DNA for the CDR3 is TGTGCCAGTAGTATAATCGGGCAGGGGAACACTGAAGCTTTCTTT.

The J gene is TRBJ2-1, the V gene TRBV6-1; D perhaps matches TRBD1 (5 bases). CDR3 length: 16 amino acids. Trimming took off 2 bases at V and 2 bases at J, with 13 bases between the two ends. Germline-derived CDR1 and CDR2 are MNHNS and SASEGT. The CDR3 sequence: CASSEFGREPYNEQFF. CDR3 nucleotide sequence: TGTGCCAGCAGTGAATTTGGCAGGGAACCCTACAATGAGCAGTTCTTC.

The rearrangement links TRBV11-2 to TRBJ2-5; D possibly corresponds to TRBD1 (7 bases). Germline V gene lookup returns CDR1 SGHAT and CDR2 FQNNGV. Trimming pared 2 bases from V and 1 base from J, leaving 14 bases between. This CDR3 spans 16 amino acids. DNA of the CDR3: TGTGCCAGCAGCTTATCCGGGGGACAGTCCCAAGAGACCCAGTACTTC. It specifies CASSLSGGQSQETQYF.

The gene calls are TRBV19 and TRBJ2-1; D remains unclear. The CDR3 has 13 residues. V lost 10 bases to trimming and J lost 8 bases, with 18 bases between them. Germline CDR1 is LNHDA and CDR2 is SQIVND (reference sequence). In nucleotides, the CDR3 is TGTGCCACCCAGGACCTGGGCGGCTATGAGCAGTTCTTC. Translated: CATQDLGGYEQFF.

This clone was counted once. The chain carries TRBV14 and TRBJ2-1; TRBD2 agrees at 9 bases. The V and J ends lost 1 base and 9 bases, in that order; junction bases with no gene match: 19. The CDR3 runs to 19 residues. Germline V gene data show CDR1 as SGHDN and CDR2 as FVKESK. The CDR3 sequence: CASSQAVRGGAGRAAEQFF. CDR3 nucleotides: TGTGCCAGCAGCCAAGCCGTTCGCGGGGGGGCCGGGCGAGCTGCTGAGCAGTTCTTC.

The chain recombines TRBV6-6 with TRBJ1-2; perhaps TRBD1 as D (6 bases). V was clipped by 0 bases and J by 6 bases, with 14 bases between them. Germline V lookup: CDR1 MNHNY, CDR2 SVGAGI (reference sequence). CDR3 length equals 15 residues. The CDR3 reads CASSYSGQSTNGYTF. Written as DNA, the CDR3 is TGTGCCAGCAGTTACTCGGGACAAAGTACAAATGGCTACACCTTC.

The chain is built from TRBV15 and TRBJ2-7; a possible D gene is TRBD1 (5 bases). The V and J ends lost 4 bases and 7 bases respectively, with 11 bases between them. This CDR3 is 12 amino acids long. Germline V gives CDR1 LNHNV, CDR2 YYDKDF (reference sequence). As DNA, the CDR3 is TGTGCCACCAGCACAGGGTTTTATGAGCAGTACTTC. This codes for CATSTGFYEQYF. Variable domain in full (rest from reference TRBV15 and TRBJ2-7): DAMVIQNPRYQVTQFGKPVTLSCSQTLNHNVMYWYQQKSSQAPKLLFHYYDKDFNNEADTPDNFQSRRPNTSFCFLDIRSPGLGDTAMYLCATSTGFYEQYFGPGTRLTVT.

This clone appeared once. This chain uses TRBV4-3 with TRBJ2-1, with D perhaps given as TRBD1 or TRBD2 (5 bases each). CDR3 size: 15 residues. The germline gives CDR1 LGHNA, CDR2 YSLEER. V dropped 4 bases and J dropped 6 bases, with 16 bases sitting between them. CDR3 region: CASSRTARDLNEQFF. CDR3 in DNA: TGCGCCAGCAGCCGGACTGCTCGGGACCTCAATGAGCAGTTCTTC.

V usage is TRBV19 and J usage is TRBJ2-5; 7 bases match TRBD1. The germline CDR1 and CDR2 sequences are LNHDA and SQIVND (reference sequence). The CDR3 runs to 14 residues. The trim removed 5 bases at V and 2 bases at J, leaving 5 bases unmatched. CDR3 in DNA: TGTGCCAGTAGTGAGACAGGGACACAAGAGACCCAGTACTTC. Translated: CASSETGTQETQYF.

The chain recombines TRBV30 with TRBJ2-1; D gene ambiguous. The V end lost 4 bases, the J end lost 4 bases, and 5 bases lay between the germline ends. CDR1 is GTSNPN, CDR2 SVGIG, per germline (reference sequence). The CDR3 loop spans 11 amino acids. The CDR3 DNA reads as TGTGCCTGGAAGGGATACAATGAGCAGTTCTTC. Protein sequence: CAWKGYNEQFF.

This chain connects TRBV18 to TRBJ2-6, with D uncertain. CDR3 length: 15 amino acids. The germline CDR1 and CDR2 sequences are KGHSH and LQKENI. V was shortened by 6 bases and J by 0 bases, with 9 bases between the two germline ends. The CDR3 coding sequence is TGTGCCAGCTCCAGTAGCAGCTCTGGGGCCAACGTCCTGACTTTC. It specifies CASSSSSSGANVLTF.

J is TRBJ2-7 and V is TRBV4-2, with D possibly matching TRBD1 (7 bases). V lost 1 base and J lost 2, with 18 bases in between. The CDR3 has 17 amino acids. Germline V CDR1 and CDR2: LGHNA, YNFKEQ. This CDR3 is CASSQVADRRGAYEQYF. The CDR3 DNA follows: TGTGCCAGCAGCCAAGTTGCGGACAGGAGGGGAGCCTACGAGCAGTACTTC.

In nucleotides, the CDR3 is TGCAGCTTACAGGTGGACACCGGGGAGCTGTTTTTT. It encodes CSLQVDTGELFF. The rearrangement joins TRBV29-1 to TRBJ2-2, with D possibly being TRBD1 (5 bases). With 8 bases removed from V and 3 bases from J, the gap between germline ends came to 10 bases. This CDR3 is built from 12 residues. Germline V gene lookup returns CDR1 SQVTM and CDR2 ANQGSEA.

The chain couples TRBV5-1 to TRBJ2-3; TRBD2 matches 12 bases. The germline gives CDR1 SGHRS, CDR2 YFSETQ. V lost 3 bases, J lost 2 bases, and 4 bases stayed unmatched. The CDR3 totals 16 residues. CDR3 DNA sequence: TGCGCCAGCAGCTCCGGACTAGCGGGACCCACAGATACGCAGTATTTT. Its protein product is CASSSGLAGPTDTQYF.